The rows below give T cell receptor beta chains drawn from one sample of a study of cytomegalovirus exposure and HLA in healthy donors. TCRdb keeps only in-frame clones here, not all; method: immunoSEQ multiplex PCR. The sample yields 120,000 or so clones, about three quarters seen once. The sequenced sample consisted of PBMCs. These receptors came from a middle-aged woman in good health and CMV-seropositive. Each CDR3 is given with its conserved first and last residue. D genes are given only for firm matches. The listing skips clone size in some rows; elsewhere it reads once, few, many or a size class.

d_call: -; clone_size: few; v_call: TRBV5-4; j_call: TRBJ2-2; cdr3_aa: CASSLRDTTGELFF; cdr3_nt: TGTGCCAGCAGCTTGCGGGACACCACCGGGGAGCTGTTTTTT
d_call: -; clone_size: -; v_call: TRBV5-4; j_call: TRBJ1-2; cdr3_aa: CASSLAGTGWDGYTF; cdr3_nt: TGTGCCAGCAGCTTGGCCGGTACGGGATGGGATGGCTACACCTTC
d_call: TRBD1; clone_size: -; v_call: TRBV18; j_call: TRBJ1-1; cdr3_aa: CASSPLGRAGGVNTEAFF; cdr3_nt: TGTGCCAGCTCACCACTTGGTCGGGCAGGGGGAGTGAACACTGAAGCTTTCTTT
d_call: -; clone_size: -; v_call: TRBV30; j_call: TRBJ1-1; cdr3_aa: CAWVPKGVRTEAFF; cdr3_nt: TGTGCCTGGGTCCCCAAGGGGGTTAGGACTGAAGCTTTCTTT
d_call: -; clone_size: -; v_call: TRBV5-1; j_call: TRBJ1-4; cdr3_aa: CASSWGPQGTNEKLFF; cdr3_nt: TGCGCCAGCAGCTGGGGACCACAGGGCACCAATGAAAAACTGTTTTTT
d_call: -; clone_size: -; v_call: TRBV19; j_call: TRBJ1-2; cdr3_aa: CASSIKRQRYGYTF; cdr3_nt: TGTGCCAGTAGTATTAAGAGGCAGCGCTATGGCTACACCTTC
d_call: -; clone_size: -; v_call: TRBV9; j_call: TRBJ1-1; cdr3_aa: CASSVEGFGNTEAFF; cdr3_nt: TGTGCCAGCAGCGTAGAGGGGTTCGGCAACACTGAAGCTTTCTTT
d_call: -; clone_size: -; v_call: TRBV11-1; j_call: TRBJ2-1; cdr3_aa: CASSLAGRSSYNEQFF; cdr3_nt: TGTGCCAGCAGCTTAGCGGGGCGTAGCTCCTACAATGAGCAGTTCTTC
d_call: -; clone_size: -; v_call: TRBV11-2; j_call: TRBJ2-7; cdr3_aa: CASSLAPRSYEQYF; cdr3_nt: TGTGCCAGCAGCTTAGCCCCGAGATCCTACGAGCAGTACTTC
d_call: TRBD2; clone_size: -; v_call: TRBV9; j_call: TRBJ2-2; cdr3_aa: CASSPLTSGGVTGELFF; cdr3_nt: TGTGCCAGCAGCCCGCTGACTAGCGGGGGGGTAACCGGGGAGCTGTTTTTT
d_call: -; clone_size: -; v_call: TRBV9; j_call: TRBJ2-1; cdr3_aa: CASSVDSADNEQFF; cdr3_nt: TGTGCCAGCAGCGTAGATTCAGCGGACAATGAGCAGTTCTTC
d_call: -; clone_size: once; v_call: TRBV1; j_call: TRBJ2-1; cdr3_aa: CTSSQSSGTSRYNEQFF; cdr3_nt: TGCACCAGCAGCCAAAGCTCCGGGACTAGCAGATACAATGAGCAGTTCTTC
d_call: TRBD1; clone_size: -; v_call: TRBV25-1; j_call: TRBJ2-7; cdr3_aa: CASSDRGRSGFHEQYF; cdr3_nt: TGTGCCAGCAGTGACAGGGGGCGATCGGGGTTCCACGAGCAGTACTTC
d_call: -; clone_size: few; v_call: TRBV5-1; j_call: TRBJ2-3; cdr3_aa: CASSARTGRADTQYF; cdr3_nt: TGCGCCAGCAGCGCCCGGACAGGGAGGGCAGATACGCAGTATTTT
d_call: TRBD1; clone_size: -; v_call: TRBV7-6; j_call: TRBJ1-5; cdr3_aa: CASSLGQYNQPQHF; cdr3_nt: TGTGCCAGCAGCCTGGGACAGTACAATCAGCCCCAGCATTTT
d_call: -; clone_size: -; v_call: TRBV5-1; j_call: TRBJ1-4; cdr3_aa: CASDRGVF; cdr3_nt: TGCGCCAGCGACCGCGGGGTTTTT
d_call: -; clone_size: -; v_call: TRBV7-9; j_call: TRBJ1-2; cdr3_aa: CASSLGGDKTTSYTF; cdr3_nt: TGTGCCAGCAGCTTAGGTGGGGACAAAACTACGAGCTACACCTTC
d_call: -; clone_size: -; v_call: TRBV6-5; j_call: TRBJ2-5; cdr3_aa: CASSADWEETQYF; cdr3_nt: TGTGCCAGCAGTGCGGACTGGGAAGAGACCCAGTACTTC
d_call: TRBD1; clone_size: -; v_call: TRBV6-1; j_call: TRBJ1-2; cdr3_aa: CASTGSGTGHYGYTF; cdr3_nt: TGTGCCAGCACTGGCTCCGGGACAGGACACTATGGCTACACCTTC
d_call: -; clone_size: -; v_call: TRBV7-9; j_call: TRBJ1-2; cdr3_aa: CASSFSGGEDYGYTF; cdr3_nt: TGTGCCAGCAGCTTTTCCGGGGGGGAGGACTATGGCTACACCTTC
d_call: -; clone_size: -; v_call: TRBV11-3; j_call: TRBJ2-7; cdr3_aa: CASSPGTLPYEQYF; cdr3_nt: TGTGCCAGCAGCCCCGGGACTCTCCCCTACGAGCAGTACTTC
d_call: -; clone_size: -; v_call: TRBV7-9; j_call: TRBJ2-3; cdr3_aa: CASSLAGTTPLTDTQYF; cdr3_nt: TGTGCCAGCAGCTTAGCCGGGACAACACCGCTCACAGATACGCAGTATTTT
d_call: TRBD2; clone_size: -; v_call: TRBV2; j_call: TRBJ2-1; cdr3_aa: CASISGSSYNEQFF; cdr3_nt: TGTGCCAGCATTAGCGGGAGCTCCTACAATGAGCAGTTCTTC